This T cell receptor (beta chain) emerged from a study of spatial heterogeneity in lung cancer. Findings and limits, study-wide: Ubiquitous expanded tumor TCRs appeared in blood more at resection than follow-up.

A unique molecular identifier was carried by every single TCR cDNA molecule. TCRdb used MiXCR to reprocess the 5' RACE reads, holding one entry per CDR3 protein. The table lists about 15,000 distinct CDR3 sequences, over 6.5% of them singletons, with approximately 36% in the top ten. Time point specified: sample taken at primary tumor resection. Whole RNA, isolated from tumor, nontumor lung or frozen PBMC, was sequenced without prior sorting. There were around 72 donors, all of them untreated patients with early-stage non-small cell lung cancer. In this sample, this clonotype turned up many times. The antigen is unknown. The CDR3 sequence is 12 residues long. In germline, CDR1 is KGHDR, CDR2 SFDVKD. Trimming pared 6 bases from V and 7 bases from J, leaving 9 bases between.

The sample in question was PBMCs, obtained at surgery. The TCR originated in a female donor with early-stage non-small cell lung cancer. The V call is TRBV24-1, the J call TRBJ2-1, with D unclear. The CDR3 bases are TGTGCCACCAGTTCATCCGCAAATGAGCAGTTCTTC. Protein product: CATSSSANEQFF.